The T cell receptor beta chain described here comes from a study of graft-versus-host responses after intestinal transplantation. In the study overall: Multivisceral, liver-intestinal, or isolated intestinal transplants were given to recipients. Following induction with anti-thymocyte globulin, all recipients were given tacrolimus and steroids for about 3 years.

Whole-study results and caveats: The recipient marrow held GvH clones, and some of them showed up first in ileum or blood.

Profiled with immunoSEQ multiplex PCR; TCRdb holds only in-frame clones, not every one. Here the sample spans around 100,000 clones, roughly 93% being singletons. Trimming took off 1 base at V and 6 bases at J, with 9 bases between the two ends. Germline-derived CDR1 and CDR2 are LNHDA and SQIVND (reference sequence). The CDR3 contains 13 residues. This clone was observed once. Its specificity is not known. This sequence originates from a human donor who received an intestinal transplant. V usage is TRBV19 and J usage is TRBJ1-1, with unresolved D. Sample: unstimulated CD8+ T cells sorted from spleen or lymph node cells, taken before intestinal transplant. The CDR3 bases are TGTGCCAGTAGTATAGGCGACCTTTCTGAAGCTTTCTTT. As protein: CASSIGDLSEAFF.